The clone carrying this TCR beta chain was counted at least ten times. The target antigen is unknown. This specimen comes from a study of response to subunit inactivated influenza vaccine. The CDR3 contains 15 residues. Deletions cut 7 bases from V and 4 bases from J, with 18 bases between. Findings of the study overall: Authors suggested each seasonal flu vaccination may recruit only limited numbers of new T cells.

In TCRdb, the RT-PCR reads were re-called with MiXCR into one record per CDR3 protein. This sample carries about 520,000 distinct CDR3 sequences, over 25% of them seen once, and the ten largest clones take under 2.5%. This TCR was recovered from a man aged 50 or older who received an inactivated influenza vaccine. The chain combines TRBV12-3 or TRBV12-4 with TRBJ2-3; no clear D. Sequenced material: CD4+ T cells sorted from PBMCs, taken about 5 days after vaccination. CDR3 sequence: CASTLGRAGADTQYF. The CDR3, as DNA: TGTGCCAGCACCCTCGGAAGGGCAGGAGCAGATACGCAGTATTTT.